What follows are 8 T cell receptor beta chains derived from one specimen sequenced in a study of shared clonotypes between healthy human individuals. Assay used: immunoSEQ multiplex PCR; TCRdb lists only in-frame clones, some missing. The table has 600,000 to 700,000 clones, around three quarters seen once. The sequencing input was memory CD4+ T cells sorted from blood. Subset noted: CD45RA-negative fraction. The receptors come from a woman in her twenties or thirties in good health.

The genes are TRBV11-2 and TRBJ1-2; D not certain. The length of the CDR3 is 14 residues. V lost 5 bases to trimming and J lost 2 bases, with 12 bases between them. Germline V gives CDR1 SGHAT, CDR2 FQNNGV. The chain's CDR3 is CASSPGLSNYGYTF. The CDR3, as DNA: TGTGCCAGCAGCCCCGGACTAAGCAACTATGGCTACACCTTC. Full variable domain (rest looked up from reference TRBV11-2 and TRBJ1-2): EAGVAQSPRYKIIEKRQSVAFWCNPISGHATLYWYQQILGQGPKLLIQFQNNGVVDDSQLPKDRFSAERLKGVDSTLKIQPAKLEDSAVYLCASSPGLSNYGYTFGSGTRLTVV.

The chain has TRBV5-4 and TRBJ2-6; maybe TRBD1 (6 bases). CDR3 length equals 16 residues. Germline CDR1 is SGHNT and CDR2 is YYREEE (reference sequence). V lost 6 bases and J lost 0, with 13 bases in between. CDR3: CASTGTSDSGANVLTF. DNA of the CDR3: TGTGCCAGCACCGGGACATCGGACTCTGGGGCCAACGTCCTGACTTTC.

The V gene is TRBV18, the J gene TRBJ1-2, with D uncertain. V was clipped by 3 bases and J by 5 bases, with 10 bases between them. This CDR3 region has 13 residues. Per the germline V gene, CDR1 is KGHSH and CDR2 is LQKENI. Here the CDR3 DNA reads TGTGCCAGCTCACCTTCGCAGGAGTATGGCTACACCTTC. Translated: CASSPSQEYGYTF.

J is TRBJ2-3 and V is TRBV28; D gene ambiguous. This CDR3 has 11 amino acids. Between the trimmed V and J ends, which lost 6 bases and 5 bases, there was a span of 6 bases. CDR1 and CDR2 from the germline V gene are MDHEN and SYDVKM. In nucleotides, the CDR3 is TGTGCCAGCAGGGTTTTAGATACGCAGTATTTT. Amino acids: CASRVLDTQYF.

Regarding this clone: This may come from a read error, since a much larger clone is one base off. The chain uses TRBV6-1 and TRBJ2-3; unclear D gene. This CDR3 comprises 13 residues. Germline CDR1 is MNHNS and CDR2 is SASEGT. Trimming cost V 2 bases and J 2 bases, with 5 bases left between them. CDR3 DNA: TGTGCCAGCAGTGAATCAGCCACAGATACGCAGTATTTT. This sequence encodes CASSESATDTQYF.

CDR3 in amino acids: CASSLGGRVMNTEAFF. As DNA, the CDR3 is TGCGCCAGCAGCTTGGGTGGCAGAGTTATGAACACTGAAGCTTTCTTT. V usage is TRBV5-1 and J usage is TRBJ1-1, with D unclear. Deletions cut 0 bases from V and 0 bases from J, with 12 bases between. The CDR3 sequence is 16 residues long. The germline V gene encodes CDR1 SGHRS and CDR2 YFSETQ. Drawing the rest from reference TRBV5-1 and TRBJ1-1, the complete variable domain is KAGVTQTPRYLIKTRGQQVTLSCSPISGHRSVSWYQQTPGQGLQFLFEYFSETQRNKGNFPGRFSGRQFSNSRSEMNVSTLELGDSALYLCASSLGGRVMNTEAFFGQGTRLTVV.

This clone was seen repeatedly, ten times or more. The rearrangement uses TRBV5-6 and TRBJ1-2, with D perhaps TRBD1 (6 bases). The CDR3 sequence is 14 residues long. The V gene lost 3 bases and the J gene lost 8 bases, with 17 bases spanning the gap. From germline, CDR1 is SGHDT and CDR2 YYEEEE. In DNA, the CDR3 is TGTGCCAGCAGCTGGAACAGGGAGCTCACCGGCTACACCTTC. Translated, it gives CASSWNRELTGYTF.

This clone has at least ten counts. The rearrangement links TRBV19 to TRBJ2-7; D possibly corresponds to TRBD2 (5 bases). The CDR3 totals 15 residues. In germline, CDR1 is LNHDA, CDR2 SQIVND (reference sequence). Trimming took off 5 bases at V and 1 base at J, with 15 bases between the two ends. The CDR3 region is CASSPLYGVSYEQYF. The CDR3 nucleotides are TGTGCCAGTAGTCCCCTATACGGGGTTTCCTACGAGCAGTACTTC.